The 27 T cell receptor beta chains in this list originate from one sample, sequenced in a study of T cell changes during pregnancy in multiple sclerosis. Assay: immunoSEQ multiplex PCR; the TCRdb copy retains only in-frame clones and omits some. The sample contains approximately 88,000 clones, 94% of which appear only once. Sequencing was performed on peripheral blood, taken in the third trimester of pregnancy. Receptors originate from a female donor with multiple sclerosis, enrolled in a pregnancy study.

Only one count was recorded for this clone. The V call is TRBV14, the J call TRBJ2-3, with D unclear. The CDR3 spans 18 residues. Germline CDR1 SGHDN, CDR2 FVKESK. Trimming cost V 4 bases and J 5 bases, with 25 bases left between them. The CDR3 sequence is CASSLVGQAWWFGDTQYF. CDR3 sequence (DNA): TGTGCCAGCAGCCTAGTAGGTCAGGCATGGTGGTTCGGAGATACGCAGTATTTT.

CDR3 in DNA: TGTGCCAGCAGCTTAAAAATCACAGGGAGCACTGAAGCTTTCTTT. Translation: CASSLKITGSTEAFF. This chain connects TRBV5-6 to TRBJ1-1; possibly TRBD1 for D (6 bases). CDR1 is SGHDT, CDR2 YYEEEE, per germline. The CDR3 length is 15 residues. Trimming removed 2 bases from V and 4 bases from J, with 15 bases in between.

V and J are TRBV7-8 and TRBJ1-5; no clear D gene. The V end lost 5 bases, the J end lost 7 bases, and 18 bases lay between the germline ends. CDR3 length: 15 amino acids. The germline gives CDR1 SGHVS, CDR2 FQNEAQ. The CDR3 nucleotides are TGTGCCAGCAGCCCTAGCGGCAGTGGGTACCAGCCCCAGCATTTT. Protein: CASSPSGSGYQPQHF.

The J gene is TRBJ2-1, the V gene TRBV4-3; 10 nucleotides match TRBD2. This CDR3 region has 16 residues. With 4 bases clipped from V and 9 bases from J, the junction kept 12 bases outside the gene matches. The germline V gene has CDR1 LGHNA and CDR2 YSLEER. The CDR3 spells CASSLTLAGVYGEQFF. DNA for the CDR3: TGCGCCAGCAGCCTGACCCTAGCGGGAGTTTATGGTGAGCAGTTCTTC.

This chain connects TRBV30 to TRBJ1-1; D not certain. V was trimmed by 3 bases and J by 5 bases, leaving 13 bases between them. CDR1 GTSNPN and CDR2 SVGIG come from the germline V gene (reference sequence). The CDR3 loop spans 13 amino acids. CDR3 coding DNA: TGTGCCTGGAGGATCCCAGGCCGGACTGAAGCTTTCTTT. It yields the protein CAWRIPGRTEAFF.

The rearrangement links TRBV29-1 to TRBJ2-1; tentative D call: TRBD1 (6 bases). Deletions cut 7 bases from V and 12 bases from J, with 19 bases between. CDR1 is SQVTM and CDR2 is ANQGSEA in the germline V gene. The CDR3 extends over 12 amino acids. The CDR3 DNA is TGCAGCGCTCTTACAGGGCGCCAGGGGCAGTTCTTC. Translated, it gives CSALTGRQGQFF.

The chain couples TRBV6-5 to TRBJ2-7; tentatively, D is TRBD1 (6 bases). V lost 2 bases and J 1 base, leaving 12 bases between the germline ends. Germline CDR1 is MNHEY and CDR2 is SVGAGI. The CDR3 is 15 amino acids. CDR3 coding DNA: TGTGCCAGCAGTTACAACCCAGGGACATCCTACGAGCAGTACTTC. Protein sequence: CASSYNPGTSYEQYF.

The chain recombines TRBV5-6 with TRBJ2-3; TRBD2 matches 8 bases. V shed 0 bases and J 0 bases; nucleotides not matched to a gene: 3. The V gene's germline CDR1 is SGHDT and CDR2 YYEEEE. The CDR3 loop spans 16 amino acids. The CDR3 loop reads CASSLAGGSSTDTQYF. In nucleotides, the CDR3 is TGTGCCAGCAGCTTGGCGGGAGGGTCTAGCACAGATACGCAGTATTTT.

J is TRBJ1-1 and V is TRBV6-6, with a weak D call TRBD1 (5 bases). The CDR3 has 14 residues. CDR1 is MNHNY, CDR2 SVGAGI, per germline (reference sequence). The V and J ends lost 0 bases and 6 bases respectively, with 11 bases between them. The CDR3: CASSYSTASPEAFF. For the CDR3, the DNA is TGTGCCAGCAGTTACTCGACAGCCAGCCCTGAAGCTTTCTTT.

This rearrangement joins TRBV10-3 to TRBJ1-1; D unclear. Trimming pared 2 bases from V and 1 base from J, leaving 5 bases between. The CDR3 totals 13 residues. Germline CDR1 ENHRY, CDR2 SYGVKD. CDR3 loop: CAISETSNTEAFF. The CDR3 DNA reads as TGTGCCATCAGTGAGACATCGAACACTGAAGCTTTCTTT.

V gene TRBV5-4 combines with J gene TRBJ1-1; TRBD1 matches at 10 bases. V lost 4 bases to trimming and J lost 2 bases; unmatched junction nucleotides: 8. Germline CDR1 and CDR2: SGHNT and YYREEE (reference sequence). CDR3 size: 16 residues. CDR3 bases: TGTGCCAGCAGCAGACAGGGGGCAATAGGTAACACTGAAGCTTTCTTT. Encoded protein: CASSRQGAIGNTEAFF.

Concerning this clone: Sequence at one end of the junction differs from germline and may be a read error. The V and J genes are TRBV18 and TRBJ1-1; 12 positions match TRBD1. CDR3 length equals 13 residues. CDR1 and CDR2 (germline): KGHSH, LQKENI. The CDR3 reads CASSPGTGGGQTF. In DNA form, the CDR3 reads TGTGCCAGCTCACCGGGGACAGGGGGCGGCCAAACCTTT.

The chain recombines TRBV15 with TRBJ2-1, with TRBD2 matching over 8 bases. Germline loops: CDR1 LNHNV, CDR2 YYDKDF (reference sequence). Trimming at V came to 3 bases and at J to 7 bases, leaving 5 bases not matched to a gene. The CDR3 contains 14 residues. The CDR3 nucleotides read TGTGCCACCAGCAGCGGACTAGCTGGAAATGAGCAGTTCTTC. Translated: CATSSGLAGNEQFF. The full variable domain, rest sourced from reference TRBV15 and TRBJ2-1, is DAMVIQNPRYQVTQFGKPVTLSCSQTLNHNVMYWYQQKSSQAPKLLFHYYDKDFNNEADTPDNFQSRRPNTSFCFLDIRSPGLGDTAMYLCATSSGLAGNEQFFGPGTRLTVL.

This rearrangement joins TRBV2 to TRBJ2-5; the match to TRBD2 covers 12 bases. The CDR3 is 16 amino acids. The trim removed 8 bases at V and 2 bases at J, leaving 9 bases unmatched. Germline assignment: CDR1 SNHLY and CDR2 FYNNEI. The CDR3 DNA reads as TGTGCCAGCCGGCATCTAGCGGGAGGGCAACAAGAGACCCAGTACTTC. It codes for CASRHLAGGQQETQYF.

This chain uses TRBV27 with TRBJ2-5; D gene uncertain. This CDR3 contains 13 residues. V was trimmed by 0 bases and J by 5 bases, leaving 7 bases between them. CDR1 is MNHEY and CDR2 is SMNVEV in the germline V gene (reference sequence). The DNA for the CDR3 is TGTGCCAGCAGTTTATCTAATCGGGAGACCCAGTACTTC. Protein product: CASSLSNRETQYF.

The chain combines TRBV6-5 with TRBJ2-7; D remains unclear. V lost 2 bases and J 3 bases, leaving 11 bases between the germline ends. The CDR3 totals 14 residues. CDR1 and CDR2 (germline): MNHEY, SVGAGI. CDR3 nucleotides: TGTGCCAGCAGTTACGATCAGAAAAACTACGAGCAGTACTTC. This encodes CASSYDQKNYEQYF.

The chain combines TRBV4-2 with TRBJ2-5; 7 bases are a match to TRBD2. CDR3 length: 17 amino acids. Germline V gene sequence: CDR1 LGHNA, CDR2 YNFKEQ. Unmatched junction bases numbered 11, after V lost 0 bases and J lost 4 bases. CDR3 region: CASSQEGLEGGRETQYF. The DNA of the CDR3 is TGTGCCAGCAGCCAAGAGGGTTTAGAGGGAGGGAGAGAGACCCAGTACTTC.

The V and J genes are TRBV2 and TRBJ2-1; D might be TRBD1 (5 bases). The CDR3 has 13 residues. The germline gives CDR1 SNHLY, CDR2 FYNNEI. V was clipped by 9 bases and J by 8 bases, with 17 bases between them. The CDR3 is CARGLARGYEQFF. CDR3 nucleotide sequence: TGTGCCAGGGGTCTGGCTAGGGGCTATGAGCAGTTCTTC.

The chain carries TRBV6-5 and TRBJ1-1; D may be TRBD1 (6 bases). Germline CDR1 MNHEY, CDR2 SVGAGI. V lost 2 bases to trimming and J lost 4 bases, with 11 bases between them. CDR3 size: 14 residues. The CDR3 DNA reads as TGTGCCAGCAGTTACGGGGGCGTCGTCACTGAAGCTTTCTTT. It specifies CASSYGGVVTEAFF.

This chain joins TRBV18 and TRBJ2-7; a possible D gene is TRBD2 (6 bases). Germline lookup yields CDR1 KGHSH and CDR2 LQKENI. The CDR3 contains 15 residues. Trimming stripped 3 bases from V and 0 bases from J, with 12 bases between. The CDR3 region is CASSPAGQGSYEQYF. CDR3 DNA sequence: TGTGCCAGCTCACCGGCGGGGCAGGGCTCCTACGAGCAGTACTTC.

V and J are TRBV18 and TRBJ2-7; D is unresolved. From germline, CDR1 is KGHSH and CDR2 LQKENI. V lost 1 base, J lost 5 bases, and 15 bases lay in between. This CDR3 has 15 amino acids. In nucleotides, the CDR3 is TGTGCCAGCTCACCACACGACAACCCGATTGACGAGCAGTACTTC. Its protein is CASSPHDNPIDEQYF.

This rearrangement joins TRBV13 to TRBJ2-7; TRBD2 might be the D (5 bases). V was trimmed by 1 base and J by 3 bases, leaving 10 bases between them. CDR1 PRHDT and CDR2 FYEKMQ come from the germline V gene (reference sequence). The CDR3 totals 14 residues. DNA of the CDR3: TGTGCCAGCAGCTTAGAGGACGGGGTCTACGAGCAGTACTTC. Translated: CASSLEDGVYEQYF.

V gene TRBV28 combines with J gene TRBJ2-1, with D maybe TRBD2 (6 bases). Germline CDR1 is MDHEN and CDR2 is SYDVKM. The CDR3 loop spans 14 amino acids. V was clipped by 1 base and J by 8 bases, with 12 bases between them. This CDR3 is CASSLSLAGHEQFF. The DNA of the CDR3 is TGTGCCAGCAGTTTATCACTAGCAGGCCATGAGCAGTTCTTC.

The V and J genes are TRBV2 and TRBJ2-2; D is unclear. Trimming left V 6 bases short and J 3 bases short, with 17 bases between. The CDR3 length is 16 residues. Germline lookup yields CDR1 SNHLY and CDR2 FYNNEI. The CDR3, as DNA: TGTGCCAGCAGCGGGTCGACCTCAAGGTACACCGGGGAGCTGTTTTTT. This encodes CASSGSTSRYTGELFF.

This clone was counted a single time. The chain couples TRBV28 to TRBJ1-5; D gene unclear. This CDR3 is 16 amino acids long. The germline gives CDR1 MDHEN, CDR2 SYDVKM. V lost 6 bases to trimming and J lost 2 bases, with 17 bases between them. In nucleotides, the CDR3 is TGTGCCAGCAGCGAGGGTACGAGAGGAGGCAATCAGCCCCAGCATTTT. It encodes CASSEGTRGGNQPQHF.

The gene calls are TRBV5-1 and TRBJ2-7, with 7 bases that match TRBD2. The V gene end was trimmed by 2 bases and the J gene end by 4 bases; junction bases not matched to a gene: 6. Germline V gives CDR1 SGHRS, CDR2 YFSETQ. This CDR3 region has 14 residues. This chain's CDR3 is CASSLAGSNYEQYF. The CDR3 nucleotides read TGCGCCAGCAGCTTAGCGGGGAGCAATTACGAGCAGTACTTC.

The chain links TRBV18 to TRBJ2-5; 8 bases are a match to TRBD1. Germline assignment: CDR1 KGHSH and CDR2 LQKENI. This CDR3 has 15 residues. The V and J ends lost 4 bases and 5 bases, in that order; junction bases with no gene match: 9. Written as DNA, the CDR3 is TGTGCCAGCTCACTATCAGGGACAGGCGGGGAGACCCAGTACTTC. Its translation: CASSLSGTGGETQYF.